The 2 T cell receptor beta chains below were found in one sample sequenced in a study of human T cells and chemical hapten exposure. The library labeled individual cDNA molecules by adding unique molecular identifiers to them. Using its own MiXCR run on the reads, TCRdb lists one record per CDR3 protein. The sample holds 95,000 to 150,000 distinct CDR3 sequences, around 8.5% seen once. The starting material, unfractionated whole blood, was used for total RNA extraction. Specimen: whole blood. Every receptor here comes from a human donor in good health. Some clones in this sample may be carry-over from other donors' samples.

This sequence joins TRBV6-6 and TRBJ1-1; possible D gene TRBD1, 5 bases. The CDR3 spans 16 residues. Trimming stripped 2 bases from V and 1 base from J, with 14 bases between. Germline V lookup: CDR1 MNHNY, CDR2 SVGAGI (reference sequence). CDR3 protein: CASSYRVSGSNTEAFF. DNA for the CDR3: TGTGCCAGCAGTTACAGGGTTTCAGGGTCGAACACTGAAGCTTTCTTT.

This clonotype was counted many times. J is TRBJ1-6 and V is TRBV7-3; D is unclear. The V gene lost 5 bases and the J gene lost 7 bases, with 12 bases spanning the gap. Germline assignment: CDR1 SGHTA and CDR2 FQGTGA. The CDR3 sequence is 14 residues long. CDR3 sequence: CASSPGMGNSPLHF. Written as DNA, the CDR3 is TGTGCCAGCAGCCCCGGGATGGGCAATTCACCCCTCCACTTT.